The 24 T cell receptor beta chains below all came from one sample that was sequenced in a study of T-cell memory formation after mild COVID-19. TCRdb reprocessed the 5' RACE reads with MiXCR, giving one entry per CDR3 protein. The table has over 95,000 distinct CDR3 sequences, 22% seen once. The sample taken for sequencing was PBMCs or a T cell subset sorted from them (not recorded which). The receptors derive from a man aged 18 to 29 who had mild COVID-19 (a few samples of this study predate the infection). Cell type and time point are not known.

This clonotype was detected only a few times. The chain employs TRBV6-1 and TRBJ1-5; 7 nucleotides match TRBD1. CDR3 length: 15 amino acids. The J segment lost 6 bases and the V segment lost 5 bases, leaving 10 bases of the junction unmatched. CDR1 and CDR2 (germline): MNHNS, SASEGT. In DNA, the CDR3 is TGTGCCAGCAGTTTCAAGAGGGGGCGAGGTCAGCCCCAGCATTTT. Its translation is CASSFKRGRGQPQHF.

The CDR3 protein is CASSPSGGSSYEQYF. DNA for the CDR3: TGTGCCAGCAGTCCTAGCGGGGGAAGCTCCTACGAGCAGTACTTC. This chain joins TRBV12-3 or TRBV12-4 and TRBJ2-7; 10 nucleotides match TRBD2. V was pared by 5 bases and J by 0 bases, with 4 bases of the junction left unmatched. The CDR3 has 15 residues.

The table lists this clonotype with a few counts. The chain combines TRBV4-1 with TRBJ1-1; 9 bases are a match to TRBD1. V shed 2 bases, J shed 11 bases, and the junction held 6 bases outside the gene matches. From germline, CDR1 is MGHRA and CDR2 YSYEKL. The length of the CDR3 is 13 residues. In DNA form, the CDR3 reads TGCGCCAGCAGCCAAACTCACGGGACAGGGGCTTTCTTT. Residues: CASSQTHGTGAFF.

CDR3 loop: CASSLARSDRGRKGYSNQPQHF. In DNA form, the CDR3 reads TGCGCCAGCAGCTTGGCTAGATCGGACAGGGGGCGAAAGGGATATAGCAATCAGCCCCAGCATTTT. The V call is TRBV5-1, the J call TRBJ1-5; 11 nucleotides align to TRBD1. V lost 0 bases, J lost 0 bases, and 17 bases stayed unmatched. CDR1 and CDR2 (germline): SGHRS, YFSETQ. The CDR3 spans 22 residues.

This clonotype was counted a few times. The chain employs TRBV12-3 or TRBV12-4 and TRBJ1-1; D possibly corresponds to TRBD1 (5 bases). Trimming removed 7 bases at V and 4 bases at J, with 10 bases between. The CDR3 length is 12 residues. The CDR3 loop reads CASIDGATEAFF. Written as DNA, the CDR3 is TGTGCCAGCATCGATGGGGCCACTGAAGCTTTCTTT.

This clonotype was seen more than once but under ten times. The chain joins TRBV11-2 to TRBJ1-4; D is uncertain. Per the germline V gene, CDR1 is SGHAT and CDR2 is FQNNGV. The V end lost 7 bases, the J end lost 4 bases, and 7 bases lay between the germline ends. CDR3 length: 12 residues. CDR3 region: CASKALNEKLFF. Here the CDR3 DNA reads TGTGCCAGCAAAGCGCTTAATGAAAAACTGTTTTTT. The full variable domain, its missing parts supplied by reference TRBV11-2 and TRBJ1-4, is EAGVAQSPRYKIIEKRQSVAFWCNPISGHATLYWYQQILGQGPKLLIQFQNNGVVDDSQLPKDRFSAERLKGVDSTLKIQPAKLEDSAVYLCASKALNEKLFFGSGTQLSVL.

This sequence joins TRBV6-4 and TRBJ2-6; D unresolved. Germline CDR1 is MRHNA and CDR2 is SNTAGT. The V end was cut by 0 bases, the J end by 0 bases, with 6 bases between. The CDR3 is 16 residues long. The CDR3 DNA reads as TGTGCCAGCAGTGACTCCCCGAGCTCTGGGGCCAACGTCCTGACTTTC. Residues: CASSDSPSSGANVLTF.

The chain couples TRBV7-9 to TRBJ2-3, with D perhaps TRBD1 (5 bases). This CDR3 contains 15 residues. Germline CDR1 is SEHNR and CDR2 is FQNEAQ (reference sequence). The V and J ends lost 3 bases and 2 bases respectively, with 12 bases between them. The CDR3 reads CASSLIQALTDTQYF. CDR3 nucleotide sequence: TGTGCCAGCAGCTTGATACAGGCTCTCACAGATACGCAGTATTTT.

V gene TRBV28 combines with J gene TRBJ2-7, with 7 bases identical to TRBD1. Germline V gene sequence: CDR1 MDHEN, CDR2 SYDVKM. This CDR3 spans 16 amino acids. The trim removed 4 bases at V and 2 bases at J, leaving 11 bases unmatched. This CDR3 reads CASSSSGTARTYEQYF. The CDR3 nucleotides are TGTGCCAGCAGTTCCTCCGGGACAGCGCGTACCTACGAGCAGTACTTC.

The V call is TRBV9, the J call TRBJ2-3; D may be TRBD2 (6 bases). Trimming left V 3 bases short and J 6 bases short, with 11 bases between. The CDR3 spans 13 residues. Germline CDR1 and CDR2: SGDLS and YYNGEE. CDR3 sequence: CASSGLGEDTQYF. In nucleotides, the CDR3 is TGTGCCAGCAGCGGACTAGGGGAGGATACGCAGTATTTT. The full variable domain, with the rest looked up from reference TRBV9 and TRBJ2-3, is DSGVTQTPKHLITATGQRVTLRCSPRSGDLSVYWYQQSLDQGLQFLIQYYNGEERAKGNILERFSAQQFPDLHSELNLSSLELGDSALYFCASSGLGEDTQYFGPGTRLTVL.

V usage is TRBV28 and J usage is TRBJ2-3, with 10 bases that match TRBD1. Trimming at V came to 3 bases and at J to 2 bases, leaving 5 bases not matched to a gene. CDR3 length equals 16 residues. The germline V gene has CDR1 MDHEN and CDR2 SYDVKM. CDR3 coding DNA: TGTGCCAGCAGTTTTCGACAGGGGGCCTTCACAGATACGCAGTATTTT. Its protein product is CASSFRQGAFTDTQYF. Using reference TRBV28 and TRBJ2-3 for the parts outside the CDR3, the full variable domain is DVKVTQSSRYLVKRTGEKVFLECVQDMDHENMFWYRQDPGLGLRLIYFSYDVKMKEKGDIPEGYSVSREKKERFSLILESASTNQTSMYLCASSFRQGAFTDTQYFGPGTRLTVL.

This clonotype was seen repeatedly, ten times or more. The rearrangement joins TRBV20-1 to TRBJ2-7; D unclear. This CDR3 has 15 residues. Trimming removed 0 bases from V and 5 bases from J, with 17 bases in between. Germline CDR1 and CDR2: DFQATT and SNEGSKA (reference sequence). CDR3 DNA sequence: TGCAGTGCTAGAGAGGAGCTAACGCTTTGGGACGAGCAGTACTTC. This encodes CSAREELTLWDEQYF.

This clonotype was detected ten times or more. The chain recombines TRBV15 with TRBJ2-2; maybe TRBD2 (6 bases). Looked up from germline, CDR1 is LNHNV and CDR2 is YYDKDF (reference sequence). V lost 0 bases and J 0 bases, leaving 8 bases between the germline ends. The CDR3 is made up of 16 amino acids. The CDR3 DNA reads TGTGCCACCAGCAGAGATCGGGGGTCGAACACCGGGGAGCTGTTTTTT. It encodes CATSRDRGSNTGELFF. Based on the CDR3 plus reference TRBV15 and TRBJ2-2, the full variable domain is DAMVIQNPRYQVTQFGKPVTLSCSQTLNHNVMYWYQQKSSQAPKLLFHYYDKDFNNEADTPDNFQSRRPNTSFCFLDIRSPGLGDTAMYLCATSRDRGSNTGELFFGEGSRLTVL.

This clonotype has a handful of counts. CDR3 sequence: CASRRSGGAYNEQFF. DNA of the CDR3: TGTGCCAGCAGACGGAGCGGGGGGGCGTACAATGAGCAGTTCTTC. V is TRBV4-2 and J is TRBJ2-1, with 10 bases that match TRBD2. V lost 6 bases, J lost 4 bases, and 6 bases stayed unmatched. Germline CDR1 LGHNA, CDR2 YNFKEQ. This CDR3 region has 15 residues.

This clonotype has only a few counts. This sequence joins TRBV18 and TRBJ2-7, with D tentatively TRBD1 (5 bases). Trimming removed 2 bases from V and 3 bases from J, with 14 bases in between. The germline CDR1 and CDR2 sequences are KGHSH and LQKENI. The CDR3 has 15 residues. In DNA, the CDR3 is TGTGCCAGCTCACCAGGGTCATCAGGGATCTACGAGCAGTACTTC. Protein product: CASSPGSSGIYEQYF. Full variable domain (outside the CDR3, taken from reference TRBV18 and TRBJ2-7): NAGVMQNPRHLVRRRGQEARLRCSPMKGHSHVYWYRQLPEEGLKFMVYLQKENIIDESGMPKERFSAEFPKEGPSILRIQQVVRGDSAAYFCASSPGSSGIYEQYFGPGTRLTVT.

The sample holds many counts of this clonotype. The chain links TRBV14 to TRBJ2-1; tentative D call: TRBD2 (6 bases). V lost 4 bases to trimming and J lost 1 base, with 17 bases between them. This CDR3 has 17 amino acids. CDR1 and CDR2 (germline): SGHDN, FVKESK. The CDR3 coding sequence is TGTGCCAGCAGCCGCGGGCCGGAGGGAATGTCCTACAATGAGCAGTTCTTC. It is translated as CASSRGPEGMSYNEQFF.

This clonotype was seen ten or more times. The chain couples TRBV20-1 to TRBJ1-4; D is unclear. This CDR3 region has 14 residues. V gave up 1 base and J gave up 7 bases, with 13 bases separating them. Germline-derived CDR1 and CDR2 are DFQATT and SNEGSKA (reference sequence). Written as DNA, the CDR3 is TGCAGTGCTAGAGGGACCATCCTCGGTGAAAAACTGTTTTTT. Translating gives CSARGTILGEKLFF.

The CDR3 DNA sequence: TGTGCCAGTAGTATGGGTACAACCTTCAGCGGTGGCTACACCTTC. This codes for CASSMGTTFSGGYTF. V gene TRBV19 combines with J gene TRBJ1-2; D remains ambiguous. This CDR3 is 15 amino acids long. Germline loops: CDR1 LNHDA, CDR2 SQIVND (reference sequence). V lost 3 bases, J lost 7 bases, and 18 bases lay in between.

This clonotype was seen once. The V call is TRBV24-1, the J call TRBJ2-7; TRBD2 agrees at 14 bases. Unmatched junction bases numbered 11, after V lost 2 bases and J lost 9 bases. In germline, CDR1 is KGHDR, CDR2 SFDVKD. This CDR3 has 17 amino acids. The CDR3 is CATSDSRRGLAGEGQYF. The CDR3 DNA sequence: TGTGCCACCAGTGATTCACGCCGGGGACTAGCGGGAGAAGGGCAGTACTTC.

The rearrangement uses TRBV12-3 or TRBV12-4 and TRBJ2-2; tentatively, D is TRBD2 (5 bases). V gave up 8 bases and J gave up 4 bases, with 14 bases separating them. The CDR3 has 14 residues. CDR3 sequence: CASPGWGSTGELFF. CDR3 nucleotides: TGTGCCAGCCCGGGGTGGGGTAGCACCGGGGAGCTGTTTTTT.

The table lists this clonotype with a few counts. The chain uses TRBV7-9 and TRBJ2-1; no clear D. The V end was cut by 3 bases, the J end by 8 bases, with 8 bases between. CDR1 is SEHNR and CDR2 is FQNEAQ in the germline V gene (reference sequence). The CDR3 loop spans 12 amino acids. CDR3 amino acids: CASSFSGDEQFF. The CDR3 DNA follows: TGTGCCAGCAGCTTCAGTGGGGATGAGCAGTTCTTC. The full variable domain, in which reference TRBV7-9 and TRBJ2-1 provide the parts outside the CDR3, is DTGVSQNPRHKITKRGQNVTFRCDPISEHNRLYWYRQTLGQGPEFLTYFQNEAQLEKSRLLSDRFSAERPKGSFSTLEIQRTEQGDSAMYLCASSFSGDEQFFGPGTRLTVL.

The genes are TRBV5-1 and TRBJ1-6, with no clear D. The V gene's germline CDR1 is SGHRS and CDR2 YFSETQ. V was pared by 6 bases and J by 3 bases, with 10 bases between. The CDR3 is 14 amino acids. CDR3: CASKLPSYNSPLHF. Written as DNA, the CDR3 is TGCGCCAGCAAGCTTCCCAGCTATAATTCACCCCTCCACTTT.

The chain is built from TRBV11-2 and TRBJ2-3; D ambiguous. The CDR3 runs 15 residues. CDR1 and CDR2 (germline): SGHAT, FQNNGV. V was cut by 5 bases and J by 0 bases, with 12 bases left in between. CDR3 residues: CASSLLESSTDTQYF. CDR3 sequence (DNA): TGTGCCAGCAGCCTCCTAGAGTCTAGCACAGATACGCAGTATTTT.

Note on this clonotype: Because the CDR3's place on the DNA is in doubt, the DNA is left out and the CDR3 is given as listed by TCRdb. The chain joins TRBV12-3 or TRBV12-4 to TRBJ2-7. The CDR3 is made up of 11 amino acids, end residues included. The CDR3 is CASSLGTGQYF.